This T cell receptor beta chain is from a study of spatial heterogeneity in lung cancer. Study-wide findings and caveats: Tumor TCRs that were ubiquitous and expanded showed up in blood more at resection than follow-up.

As to this clonotype: Its antigen remains unidentified.

The CDR3 contains 12 residues. Trimming left V 6 bases short and J 7 bases short, with 9 bases between. The germline V gene encodes CDR1 MNHEY and CDR2 SMNVEV (reference sequence). Time point denoted: sample taken at primary tumor resection. One entry per CDR3 protein, called by TCRdb with MiXCR from the 5' RACE reads. The profile shows 60,000 to 75,000 distinct CDR3 sequences, roughly 6.4% of them singletons. The V and J genes are TRBV27 and TRBJ2-2; unclear D gene. This receptor was identified in a female donor with early-stage non-small cell lung cancer. The material was PBMCs, obtained at surgery. The CDR3 loop is CASSYWGGELFF. CDR3 coding DNA: TGTGCCAGCAGCTACTGGGGCGGGGAGCTGTTTTTT.